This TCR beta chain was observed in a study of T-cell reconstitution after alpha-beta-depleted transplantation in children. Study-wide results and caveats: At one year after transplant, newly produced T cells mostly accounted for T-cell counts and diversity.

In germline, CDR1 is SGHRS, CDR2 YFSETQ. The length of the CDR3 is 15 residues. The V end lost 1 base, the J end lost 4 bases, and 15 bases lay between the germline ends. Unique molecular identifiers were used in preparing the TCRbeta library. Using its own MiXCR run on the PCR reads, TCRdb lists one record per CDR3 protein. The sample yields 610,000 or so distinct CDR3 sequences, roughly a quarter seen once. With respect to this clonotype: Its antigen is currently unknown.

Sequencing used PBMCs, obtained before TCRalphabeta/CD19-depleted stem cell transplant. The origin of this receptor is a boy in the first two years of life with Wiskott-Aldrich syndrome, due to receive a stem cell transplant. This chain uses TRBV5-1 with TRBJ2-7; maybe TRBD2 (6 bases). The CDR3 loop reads CASSLPGGAGYEQYF. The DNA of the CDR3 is TGCGCCAGCAGCTTGCCCGGGGGAGCTGGGTACGAGCAGTACTTC.